The 16 T cell receptor beta chains presented below share a single source sample, sequenced in a study of control samples from healthy donors and cancer patients. Clones were sequenced by immunoSEQ multiplex PCR, and TCRdb holds only the in-frame ones, with some missing. This table has some 87,000 clones, roughly nine tenths appearing once. Sequencing was done on a sample of blood. Receptors originate from a man aged 25 to 40 in good health.

The gene calls are TRBV27 and TRBJ2-3, with TRBD2 identical over 12 bases. Germline lookup yields CDR1 MNHEY and CDR2 SMNVEV (reference sequence). Germline trimming cut 0 bases from V and 6 bases from J; bases unmatched to any gene: 7. CDR3 length: 17 residues. CDR3 sequence: CASSLSRLAGARDTQYF. In DNA form, the CDR3 reads TGTGCCAGCAGTTTATCGCGACTAGCGGGAGCGCGGGATACGCAGTATTTT.

The V and J genes are TRBV18 and TRBJ2-3; weak D call: TRBD1 (5 bases). The CDR3 is made up of 14 amino acids. CDR1 is KGHSH and CDR2 is LQKENI in the germline V gene. V shed 6 bases and J shed 5 bases, with 15 bases lying between them. CDR3 in amino acids: CASSLMGRGDTQYF. In DNA form, the CDR3 reads TGTGCCAGCTCCCTCATGGGAAGGGGAGATACGCAGTATTTT.

The J gene is TRBJ2-6, the V gene TRBV30; D remains ambiguous. Deletions cut 7 bases from V and 0 bases from J, with 10 bases between. The CDR3 loop spans 14 amino acids. Germline CDR1 GTSNPN, CDR2 SVGIG (reference sequence). The CDR3 nucleotides are TGTGCCTATCTCACGTTCTCTGGGGCCAACGTCCTGACTTTC. Its protein is CAYLTFSGANVLTF.

The V call is TRBV29-1, the J call TRBJ1-3; D call uncertain. The V gene's germline CDR1 is SQVTM and CDR2 ANQGSEA. Trimming shortened V by 7 bases and J by 0 bases, and 13 bases separated the two germline ends. The CDR3 is 14 amino acids. CDR3 amino acids: CSGSTTLSGNTIYF. In nucleotides, the CDR3 is TGCAGCGGAAGTACAACGCTCTCTGGAAACACCATATATTTT.

The V and J genes are TRBV28 and TRBJ1-4; D gene unclear. Per germline, CDR1 MDHEN and CDR2 SYDVKM. V shed 2 bases and J shed 0 bases, with 7 bases lying between them. The CDR3 covers 15 residues. In nucleotides, the CDR3 is TGTGCCAGCAGTTTACGAGCGCCAACTAATGAAAAACTGTTTTTT. This translates into CASSLRAPTNEKLFF.

The chain carries TRBV14 and TRBJ1-1, with D possibly being TRBD1 (5 bases). V dropped 3 bases and J dropped 6 bases, with 11 bases sitting between them. Germline CDR1 is SGHDN and CDR2 is FVKESK. The CDR3 is 13 amino acids. The CDR3 loop reads CASSQTRGAEAFF. CDR3 coding DNA: TGTGCCAGCAGCCAGACTAGGGGCGCTGAAGCTTTCTTT.

The V call is TRBV4-1, the J call TRBJ2-3; no definite D call. This CDR3 comprises 16 residues. Germline V gene sequence: CDR1 MGHRA, CDR2 YSYEKL. Trimming took 2 bases from V and 0 from J, leaving 12 bases between them. The CDR3 nucleotides are TGCGCCAGCAGCCAACGCAGCCTAGGGAGCACAGATACGCAGTATTTT. It codes for CASSQRSLGSTDTQYF.

The table lists this clone with a count of one. The chain combines TRBV6-4 with TRBJ2-1; tentative D call: TRBD2 (5 bases). CDR1 MRHNA and CDR2 SNTAGT come from the germline V gene. V lost 0 bases to trimming and J lost 10 bases, with 10 bases between them. The CDR3 has 13 residues. CDR3 coding DNA: TGTGCCAGCAGTGACTCGAGGGTCAGCGAGCAGTTCTTC. Protein sequence: CASSDSRVSEQFF.

The chain carries TRBV5-1 and TRBJ2-3; 11 bases are shared with TRBD2. Germline assignment: CDR1 SGHRS and CDR2 YFSETQ. V was clipped by 5 bases and J by 3 bases; unmatched bases: 11. There are 17 residues in the CDR3. Written as DNA, the CDR3 is TGCGCCAGCAGGATTGTTCCGACTAGCGGGATAACAGATACGCAGTATTTT. The encoded protein is CASRIVPTSGITDTQYF.

The chain carries TRBV25-1 and TRBJ1-1; D uncertain. Germline V gene lookup returns CDR1 MGHDK and CDR2 SYGVNS. The CDR3 sequence is 13 residues long. Trimming left V 1 base short and J 4 bases short, with 7 bases between. The CDR3 region is CASSEFVGTEAFF. The CDR3 coding sequence is TGTGCCAGCAGTGAATTTGTGGGCACTGAAGCTTTCTTT.

This sequence joins TRBV2 and TRBJ2-6; D is unresolved. The CDR3 is made up of 16 amino acids. V was cut by 8 bases and J by 4 bases, with 18 bases left in between. Looked up from germline, CDR1 is SNHLY and CDR2 is FYNNEI. The CDR3 region is CASCYGRLTGANVLTF. In nucleotides, the CDR3 is TGTGCCAGCTGCTACGGGCGCTTGACCGGGGCCAACGTCCTGACTTTC.

V usage is TRBV28 and J usage is TRBJ1-1; D is perhaps TRBD1 (6 bases). Germline V lookup: CDR1 MDHEN, CDR2 SYDVKM. V lost 5 bases, J lost 3 bases, and 19 bases lay in between. There are 16 residues in the CDR3. CDR3 residues: CASSVGMGAMDTEAFF. The CDR3 nucleotides are TGTGCCAGCAGTGTTGGGATGGGGGCGATGGACACTGAAGCTTTCTTT.

V usage is TRBV4-2 and J usage is TRBJ1-5; no clear D gene. The CDR3 is 16 residues long. In germline, CDR1 is LGHNA, CDR2 YNFKEQ. The ends were cut back, 0 bases at V and 0 bases at J, with 9 bases in the middle. The CDR3 DNA reads as TGTGCCAGCAGCCAAGAGCCCGGGAATAGCAATCAGCCCCAGCATTTT. Protein: CASSQEPGNSNQPQHF.

The chain links TRBV7-9 to TRBJ2-3, with D maybe TRBD2 (5 bases). The V and J ends lost 0 bases and 1 base respectively, with 11 bases between them. The germline V gene has CDR1 SEHNR and CDR2 FQNEAQ (reference sequence). There are 16 residues in the CDR3. The CDR3 bases are TGTGCCAGCAGCTTAGCGGGAGCGTATCGCACAGATACGCAGTATTTT. This codes for CASSLAGAYRTDTQYF.

For this clone: An end of the junction does not agree with germline; a read error may underlie this. The chain combines TRBV30 with TRBJ2-1; TRBD1 aligns across 9 bases. Germline loops: CDR1 GTSNPN, CDR2 SVGIG (reference sequence). The CDR3 covers 11 residues. In DNA, the CDR3 is TGTGCCTGGAGGGAAACAGGGGGCTCAGTCTTC. This gives the protein CAWRETGGSVF.

The rearrangement uses TRBV6-6 and TRBJ1-6, with D possibly TRBD1 on 6 matching bases. V was cut by 7 bases and J by 2 bases, with 15 bases left in between. The germline V gene encodes CDR1 MNHNY and CDR2 SVGAGI (reference sequence). The CDR3 contains 16 residues. CDR3 coding DNA: TGTGCCAGCACCATCACAGGGATCACCTATAATTCACCCCTCCACTTT. Protein: CASTITGITYNSPLHF.